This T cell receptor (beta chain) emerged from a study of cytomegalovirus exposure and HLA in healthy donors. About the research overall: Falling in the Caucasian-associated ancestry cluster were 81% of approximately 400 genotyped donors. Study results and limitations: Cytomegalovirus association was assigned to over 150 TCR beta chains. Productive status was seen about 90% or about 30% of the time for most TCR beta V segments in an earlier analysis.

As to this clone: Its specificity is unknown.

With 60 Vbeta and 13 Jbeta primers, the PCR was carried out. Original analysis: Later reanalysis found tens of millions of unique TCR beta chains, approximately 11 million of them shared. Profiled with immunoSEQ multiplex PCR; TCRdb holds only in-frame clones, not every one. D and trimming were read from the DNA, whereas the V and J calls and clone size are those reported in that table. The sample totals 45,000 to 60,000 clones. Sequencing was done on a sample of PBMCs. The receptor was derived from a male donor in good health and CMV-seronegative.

The CDR3 DNA reads as TGTGCCTGGGCACAGGGGAAAGGGAACTATGGCTACACCTTC. Translated, it gives CAWAQGKGNYGYTF. This sequence joins TRBV30 and TRBJ1-2, with 7 nucleotides matching TRBD1. V dropped 5 bases and J dropped 2; count of bases not matched to a gene: 8. The CDR3 loop spans 14 amino acids. In germline, CDR1 is GTSNPN, CDR2 SVGIG (reference sequence).